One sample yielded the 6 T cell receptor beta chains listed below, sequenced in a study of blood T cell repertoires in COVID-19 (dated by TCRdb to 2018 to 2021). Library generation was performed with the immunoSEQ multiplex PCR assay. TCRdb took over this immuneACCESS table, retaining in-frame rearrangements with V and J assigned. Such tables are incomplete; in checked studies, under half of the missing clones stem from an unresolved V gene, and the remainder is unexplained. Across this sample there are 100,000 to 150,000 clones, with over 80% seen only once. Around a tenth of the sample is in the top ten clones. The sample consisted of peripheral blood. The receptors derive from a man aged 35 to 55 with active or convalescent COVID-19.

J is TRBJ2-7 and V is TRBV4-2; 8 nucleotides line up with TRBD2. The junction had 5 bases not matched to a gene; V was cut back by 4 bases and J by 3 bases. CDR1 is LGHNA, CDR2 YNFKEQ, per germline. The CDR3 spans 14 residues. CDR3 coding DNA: TGTGCCAGCAGCCCACCGGGACTAGACTACGAGCAGTACTTC. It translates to CASSPPGLDYEQYF.

CDR3 protein: CAWSVGARGFRTDTQYF. In nucleotides, the CDR3 is TGTGCCTGGAGTGTAGGGGCAAGGGGGTTTCGGACAGATACGCAGTATTTT. The chain combines TRBV30 with TRBJ2-3; D perhaps matches TRBD1 (6 bases). The CDR3 is 17 residues long. CDR1 is GTSNPN and CDR2 is SVGIG in the germline V gene (reference sequence). V was clipped by 0 bases and J by 3 bases, with 19 bases between them.

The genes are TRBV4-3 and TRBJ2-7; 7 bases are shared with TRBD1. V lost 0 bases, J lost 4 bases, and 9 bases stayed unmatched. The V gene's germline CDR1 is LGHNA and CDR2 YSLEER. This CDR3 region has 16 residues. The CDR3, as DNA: TGCGCCAGCAGCCAAGATGGGGCCGGACAGGTATACGAGCAGTACTTC. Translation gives CASSQDGAGQVYEQYF.

CDR3 protein: CASSPWGAGGNEQFF. The CDR3 DNA sequence: TGTGCCAGCAGCCCCTGGGGGGCGGGGGGCAATGAGCAGTTCTTC. The chain recombines TRBV11-2 with TRBJ2-1; 8 bases are a match to TRBD2. Looked up from germline, CDR1 is SGHAT and CDR2 is FQNNGV. The CDR3 is made up of 15 amino acids. With V trimmed by 5 bases and J by 6 bases, 9 bases remained unmatched.

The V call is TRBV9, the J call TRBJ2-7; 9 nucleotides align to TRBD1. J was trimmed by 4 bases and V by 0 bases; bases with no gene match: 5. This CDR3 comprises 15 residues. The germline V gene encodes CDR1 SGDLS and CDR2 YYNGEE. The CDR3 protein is CASSVAGGQGYEQYF. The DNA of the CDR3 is TGTGCCAGCAGCGTAGCTGGGGGACAGGGTTACGAGCAGTACTTC.

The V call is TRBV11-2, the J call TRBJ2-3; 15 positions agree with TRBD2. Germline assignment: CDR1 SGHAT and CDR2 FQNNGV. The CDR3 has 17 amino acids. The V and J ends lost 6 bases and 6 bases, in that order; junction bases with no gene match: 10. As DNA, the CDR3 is TGTGCCAGCAGTTCCGGACTAGCGGGGGGGCTTAGGGATACGCAGTATTTT. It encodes CASSSGLAGGLRDTQYF. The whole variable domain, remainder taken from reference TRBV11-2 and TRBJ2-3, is EAGVAQSPRYKIIEKRQSVAFWCNPISGHATLYWYQQILGQGPKLLIQFQNNGVVDDSQLPKDRFSAERLKGVDSTLKIQPAKLEDSAVYLCASSSGLAGGLRDTQYFGPGTRLTVL.